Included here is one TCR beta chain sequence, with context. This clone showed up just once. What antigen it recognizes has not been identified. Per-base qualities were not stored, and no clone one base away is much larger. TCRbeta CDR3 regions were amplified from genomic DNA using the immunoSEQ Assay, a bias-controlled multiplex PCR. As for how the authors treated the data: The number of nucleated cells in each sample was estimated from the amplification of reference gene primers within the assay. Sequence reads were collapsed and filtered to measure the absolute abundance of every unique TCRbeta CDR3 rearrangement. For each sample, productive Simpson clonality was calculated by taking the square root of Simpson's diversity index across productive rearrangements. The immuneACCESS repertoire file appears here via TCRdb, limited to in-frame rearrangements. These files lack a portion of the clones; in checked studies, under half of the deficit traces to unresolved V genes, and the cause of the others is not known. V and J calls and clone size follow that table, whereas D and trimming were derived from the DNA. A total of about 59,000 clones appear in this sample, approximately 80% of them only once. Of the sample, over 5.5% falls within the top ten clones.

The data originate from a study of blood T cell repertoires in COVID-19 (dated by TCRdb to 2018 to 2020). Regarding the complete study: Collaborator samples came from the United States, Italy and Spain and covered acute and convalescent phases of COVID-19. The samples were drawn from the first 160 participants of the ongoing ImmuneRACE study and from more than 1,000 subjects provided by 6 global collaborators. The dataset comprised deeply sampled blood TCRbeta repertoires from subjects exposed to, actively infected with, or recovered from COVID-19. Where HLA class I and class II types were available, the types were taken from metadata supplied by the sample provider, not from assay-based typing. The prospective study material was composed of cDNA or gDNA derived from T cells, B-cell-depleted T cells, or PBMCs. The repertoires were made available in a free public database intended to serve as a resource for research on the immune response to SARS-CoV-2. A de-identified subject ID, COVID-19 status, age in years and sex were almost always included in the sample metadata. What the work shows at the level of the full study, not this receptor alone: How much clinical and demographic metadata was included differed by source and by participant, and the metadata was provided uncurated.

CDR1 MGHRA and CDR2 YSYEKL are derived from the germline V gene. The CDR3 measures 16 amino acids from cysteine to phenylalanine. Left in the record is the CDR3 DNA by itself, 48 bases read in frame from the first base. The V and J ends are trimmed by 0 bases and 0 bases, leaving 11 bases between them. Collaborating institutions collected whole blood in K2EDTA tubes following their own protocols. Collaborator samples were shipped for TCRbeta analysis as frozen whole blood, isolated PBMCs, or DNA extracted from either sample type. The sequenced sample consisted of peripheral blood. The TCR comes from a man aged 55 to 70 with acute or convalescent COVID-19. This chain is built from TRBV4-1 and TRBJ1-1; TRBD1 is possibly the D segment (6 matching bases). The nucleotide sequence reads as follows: TGCGCCAGCAGCCAAGAGGTCAGGGGAGTGAACACTGAAGCTTTCTTT. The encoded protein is CASSQEVRGVNTEAFF.